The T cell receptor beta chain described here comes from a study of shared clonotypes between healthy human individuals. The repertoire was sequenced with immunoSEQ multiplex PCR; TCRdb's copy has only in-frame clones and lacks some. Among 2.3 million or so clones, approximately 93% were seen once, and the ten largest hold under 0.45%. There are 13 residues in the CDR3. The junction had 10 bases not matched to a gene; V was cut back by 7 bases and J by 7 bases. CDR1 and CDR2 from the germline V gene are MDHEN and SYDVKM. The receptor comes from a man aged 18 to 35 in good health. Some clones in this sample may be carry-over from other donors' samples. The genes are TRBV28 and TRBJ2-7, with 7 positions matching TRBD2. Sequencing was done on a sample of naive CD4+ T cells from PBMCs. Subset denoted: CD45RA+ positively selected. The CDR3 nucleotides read TGTGCCAGCACCACTTCTTTGGGGGGGGAGCAGTACTTC. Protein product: CASTTSLGGEQYF.